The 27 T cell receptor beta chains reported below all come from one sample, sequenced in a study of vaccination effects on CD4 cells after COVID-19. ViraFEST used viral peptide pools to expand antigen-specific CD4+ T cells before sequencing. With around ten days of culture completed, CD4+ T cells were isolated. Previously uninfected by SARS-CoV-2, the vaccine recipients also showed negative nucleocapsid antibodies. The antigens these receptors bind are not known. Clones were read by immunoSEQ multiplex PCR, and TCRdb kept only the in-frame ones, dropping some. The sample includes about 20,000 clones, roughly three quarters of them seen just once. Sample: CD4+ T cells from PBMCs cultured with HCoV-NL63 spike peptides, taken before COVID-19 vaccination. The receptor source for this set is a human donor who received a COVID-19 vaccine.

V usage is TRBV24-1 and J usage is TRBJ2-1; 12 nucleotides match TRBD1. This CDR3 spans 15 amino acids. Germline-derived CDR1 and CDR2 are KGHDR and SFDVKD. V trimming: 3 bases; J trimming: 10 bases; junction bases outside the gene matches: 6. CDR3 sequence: CATSDTGTGGDEQFF. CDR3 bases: TGTGCCACCAGTGATACCGGGACAGGGGGCGACGAGCAGTTCTTC.

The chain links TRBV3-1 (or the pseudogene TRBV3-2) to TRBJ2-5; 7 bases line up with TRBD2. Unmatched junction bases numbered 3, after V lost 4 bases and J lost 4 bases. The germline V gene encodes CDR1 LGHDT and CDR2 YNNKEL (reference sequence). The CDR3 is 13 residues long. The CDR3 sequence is CASSPREGETQYF. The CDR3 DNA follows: TGTGCCAGCAGCCCCAGGGAGGGAGAGACCCAGTACTTC.

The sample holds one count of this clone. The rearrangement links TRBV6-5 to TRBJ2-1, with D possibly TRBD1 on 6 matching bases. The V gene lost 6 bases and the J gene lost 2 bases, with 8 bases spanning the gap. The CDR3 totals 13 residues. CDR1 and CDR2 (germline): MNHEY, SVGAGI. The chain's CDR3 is CASRWTAYNEQFF. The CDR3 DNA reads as TGTGCCAGCAGGTGGACAGCCTACAATGAGCAGTTCTTC.

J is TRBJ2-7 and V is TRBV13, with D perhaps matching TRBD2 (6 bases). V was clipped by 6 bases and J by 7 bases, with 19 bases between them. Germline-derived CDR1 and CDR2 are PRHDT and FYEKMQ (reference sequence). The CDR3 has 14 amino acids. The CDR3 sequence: CASRRGSHRREQYF. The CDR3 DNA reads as TGTGCCAGCAGGCGGGGATCCCACCGGAGAGAGCAGTACTTC.

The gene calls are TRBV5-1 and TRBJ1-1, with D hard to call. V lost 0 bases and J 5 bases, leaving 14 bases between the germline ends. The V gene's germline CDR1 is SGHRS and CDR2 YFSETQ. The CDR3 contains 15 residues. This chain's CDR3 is CASSLVGSGGTEAFF. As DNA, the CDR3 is TGCGCCAGCAGCTTGGTTGGCTCCGGAGGAACTGAAGCTTTCTTT.

In nucleotides, the CDR3 is TGTGCCAGCAGTATCCGGTCCGGGTATGGCACTGAAGCTTTCTTT. It yields the protein CASSIRSGYGTEAFF. The J gene is TRBJ1-1, the V gene TRBV6-5; no firm D call. Trimming stripped 5 bases from V and 4 bases from J, with 17 bases between. This CDR3 region has 15 residues. CDR1 is MNHEY, CDR2 SVGAGI, per germline.

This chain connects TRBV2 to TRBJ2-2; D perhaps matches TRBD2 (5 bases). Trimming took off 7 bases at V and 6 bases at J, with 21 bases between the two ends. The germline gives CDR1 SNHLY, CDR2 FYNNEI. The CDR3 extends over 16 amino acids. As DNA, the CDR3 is TGTGCCAGCACGGGGTTTTCTGTAATTAATGCCGGGGAGCTGTTTTTT. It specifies CASTGFSVINAGELFF.

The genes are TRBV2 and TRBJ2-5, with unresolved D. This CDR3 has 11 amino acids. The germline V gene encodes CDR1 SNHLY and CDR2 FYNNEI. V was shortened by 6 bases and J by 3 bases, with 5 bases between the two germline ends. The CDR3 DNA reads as TGTGCCAGCAGACTGGAAGAGACCCAGTACTTC. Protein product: CASRLEETQYF.

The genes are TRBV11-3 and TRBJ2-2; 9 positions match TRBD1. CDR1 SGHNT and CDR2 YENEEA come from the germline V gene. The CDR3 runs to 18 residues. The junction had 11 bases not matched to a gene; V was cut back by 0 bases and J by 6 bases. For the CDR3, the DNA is TGTGCCAGCAGCTTAGATCACTCCGGGACAGGGACGCCCGGGGAGCTGTTTTTT. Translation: CASSLDHSGTGTPGELFF. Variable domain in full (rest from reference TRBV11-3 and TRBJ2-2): EAGVVQSPRYKIIEKKQPVAFWCNPISGHNTLYWYLQNLGQGPELLIRYENEEAVDDSQLPKDRFSAERLKGVDSTLKIQPAELGDSAVYLCASSLDHSGTGTPGELFFGEGSRLTVL.

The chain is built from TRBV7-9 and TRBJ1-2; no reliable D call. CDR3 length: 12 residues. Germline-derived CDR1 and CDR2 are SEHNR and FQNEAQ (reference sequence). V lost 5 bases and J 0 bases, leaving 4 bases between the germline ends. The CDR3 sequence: CASSTTNYGYTF. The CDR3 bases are TGTGCCAGCAGCACGACTAACTATGGCTACACCTTC.

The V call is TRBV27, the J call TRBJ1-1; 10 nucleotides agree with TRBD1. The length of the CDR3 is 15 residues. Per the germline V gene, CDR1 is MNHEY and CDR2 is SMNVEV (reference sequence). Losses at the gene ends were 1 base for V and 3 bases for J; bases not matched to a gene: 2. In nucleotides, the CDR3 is TGTGCCAGCAGTTTATTCGGGACAGGGGACACTGAAGCTTTCTTT. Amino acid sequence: CASSLFGTGDTEAFF.

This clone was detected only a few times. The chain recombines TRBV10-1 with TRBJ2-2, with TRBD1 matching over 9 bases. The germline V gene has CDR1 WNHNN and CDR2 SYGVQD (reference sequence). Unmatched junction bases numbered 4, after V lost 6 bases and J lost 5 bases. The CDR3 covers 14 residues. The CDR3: CASSLTGGTGELFF. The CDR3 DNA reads TGCGCCAGCAGCTTGACAGGGGGAACCGGGGAGCTGTTTTTT.

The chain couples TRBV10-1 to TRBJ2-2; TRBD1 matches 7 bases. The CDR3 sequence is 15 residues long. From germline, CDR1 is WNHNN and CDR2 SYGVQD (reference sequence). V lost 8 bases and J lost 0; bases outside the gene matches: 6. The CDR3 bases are TGCGCCAGCGGTACCGGGACAGCGAACACCGGGGAGCTGTTTTTT. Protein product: CASGTGTANTGELFF.

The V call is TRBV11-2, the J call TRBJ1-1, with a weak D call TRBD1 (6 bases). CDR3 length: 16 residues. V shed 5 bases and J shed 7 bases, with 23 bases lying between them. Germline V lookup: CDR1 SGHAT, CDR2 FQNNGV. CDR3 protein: CASSPLNRREDSEAFF. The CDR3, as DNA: TGTGCCAGCAGCCCCCTGAATCGACGGGAGGACAGTGAAGCTTTCTTT.

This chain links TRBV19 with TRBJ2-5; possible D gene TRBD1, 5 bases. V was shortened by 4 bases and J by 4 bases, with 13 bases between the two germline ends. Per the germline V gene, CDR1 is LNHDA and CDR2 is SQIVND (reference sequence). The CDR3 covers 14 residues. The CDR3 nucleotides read TGTGCCAGTAGTAGTACGGCAGGGCCAGAGACCCAGTACTTC. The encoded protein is CASSSTAGPETQYF.

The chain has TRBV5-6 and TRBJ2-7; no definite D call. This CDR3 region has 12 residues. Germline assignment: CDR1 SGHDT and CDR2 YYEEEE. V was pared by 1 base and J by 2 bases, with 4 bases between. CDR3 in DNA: TGTGCCAGCAGCTTGTCGGCCTACGAGCAGTACTTC. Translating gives CASSLSAYEQYF.

Written as DNA, the CDR3 is TGTGCCAGCAGCCGCACTAGCGGGAGGGCCGCCGGGGAGCTGTTTTTT. It specifies CASSRTSGRAAGELFF. The chain joins TRBV11-2 to TRBJ2-2; 13 nucleotides match TRBD2. The ends lost 5 bases at V and 6 bases at J; junction bases unmatched: 6. CDR3 length equals 16 residues. Germline V gives CDR1 SGHAT, CDR2 FQNNGV.

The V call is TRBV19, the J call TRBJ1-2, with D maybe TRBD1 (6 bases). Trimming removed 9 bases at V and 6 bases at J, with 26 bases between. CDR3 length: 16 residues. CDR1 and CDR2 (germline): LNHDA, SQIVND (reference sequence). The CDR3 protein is CASRPSRRRGGDGYTF. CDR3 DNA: TGTGCCAGCCGCCCCAGCCGACGCCGAGGGGGTGATGGCTACACCTTC.

For the CDR3, the DNA is TGTGCCAGCAGCCTTACAGCTGCCTACGAGCAGTACTTC. As protein: CASSLTAAYEQYF. The chain couples TRBV7-9 to TRBJ2-7; D unclear. From germline, CDR1 is SEHNR and CDR2 FQNEAQ (reference sequence). This CDR3 comprises 13 residues. V was cut by 5 bases and J by 2 bases, with 10 bases left in between. Looking up the rest from reference TRBV7-9 and TRBJ2-7 gives the full variable domain: DTGVSQNPRHKITKRGQNVTFRCDPISEHNRLYWYRQTLGQGPEFLTYFQNEAQLEKSRLLSDRFSAERPKGSFSTLEIQRTEQGDSAMYLCASSLTAAYEQYFGPGTRLTVT.

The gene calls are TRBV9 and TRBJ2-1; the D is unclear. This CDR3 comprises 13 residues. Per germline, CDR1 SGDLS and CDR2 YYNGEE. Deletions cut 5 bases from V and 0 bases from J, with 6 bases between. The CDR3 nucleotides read TGTGCCAGCAGTAGGTCCTCCTACAATGAGCAGTTCTTC. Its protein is CASSRSSYNEQFF.

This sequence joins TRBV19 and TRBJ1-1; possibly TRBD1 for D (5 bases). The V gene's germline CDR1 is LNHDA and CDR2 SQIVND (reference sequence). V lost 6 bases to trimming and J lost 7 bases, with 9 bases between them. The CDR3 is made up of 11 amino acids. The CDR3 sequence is CASSQGVEAFF. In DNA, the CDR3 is TGTGCCAGTAGCCAGGGAGTTGAAGCTTTCTTT.

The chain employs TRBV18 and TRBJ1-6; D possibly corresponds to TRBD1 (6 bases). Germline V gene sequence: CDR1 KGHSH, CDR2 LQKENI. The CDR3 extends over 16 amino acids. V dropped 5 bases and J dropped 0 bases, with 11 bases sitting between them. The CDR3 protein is CASSEQGSSYNSPLHF. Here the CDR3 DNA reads TGTGCCAGCTCAGAGCAGGGGAGCTCCTATAATTCACCCCTCCACTTT.

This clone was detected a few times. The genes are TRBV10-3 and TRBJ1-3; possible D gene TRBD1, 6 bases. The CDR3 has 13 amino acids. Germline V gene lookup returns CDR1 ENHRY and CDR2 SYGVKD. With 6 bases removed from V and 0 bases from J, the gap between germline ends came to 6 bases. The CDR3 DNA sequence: TGTGCCATCAGGGACAGCTCTGGAAACACCATATATTTT. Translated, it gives CAIRDSSGNTIYF.

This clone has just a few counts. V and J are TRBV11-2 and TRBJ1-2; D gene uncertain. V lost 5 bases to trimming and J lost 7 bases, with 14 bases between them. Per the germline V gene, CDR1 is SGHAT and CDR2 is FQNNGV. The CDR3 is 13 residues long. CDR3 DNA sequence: TGTGCCAGCAGCACTGGGAGGCTCGGTGGCTACACCTTC. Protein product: CASSTGRLGGYTF.

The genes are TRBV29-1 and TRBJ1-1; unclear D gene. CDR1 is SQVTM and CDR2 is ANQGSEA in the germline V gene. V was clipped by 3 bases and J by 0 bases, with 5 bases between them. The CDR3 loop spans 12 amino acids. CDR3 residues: CSVDRVNTEAFF. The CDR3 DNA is TGCAGCGTTGACCGAGTGAACACTGAAGCTTTCTTT.

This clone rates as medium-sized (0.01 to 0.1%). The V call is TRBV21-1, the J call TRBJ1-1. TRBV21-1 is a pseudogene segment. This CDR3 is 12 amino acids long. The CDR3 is CASSKVKPRAFF. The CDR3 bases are TGTGCCAGCAGCAAAGTTAAACCGAGAGCTTTCTTT.

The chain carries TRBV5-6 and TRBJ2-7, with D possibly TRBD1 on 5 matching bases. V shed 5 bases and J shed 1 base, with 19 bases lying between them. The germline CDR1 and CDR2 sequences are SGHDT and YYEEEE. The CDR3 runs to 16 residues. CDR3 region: CASRLGEGSASYEQYF. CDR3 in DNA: TGTGCCAGCAGGTTAGGGGAAGGGTCCGCTTCCTACGAGCAGTACTTC.